This T cell receptor (beta chain) was found in a study of blood T cell repertoires in COVID-19. As processed by the authors: Nucleated cell number was recorded as an estimate derived from reference gene primer amplification. Clones were read by immunoSEQ multiplex PCR, and TCRdb kept only the in-frame ones, dropping some. V, J and clone size were drawn from that table, and D and trimming were deduced from the DNA. This table holds more than 150,000 clones, less than 85% found once. CDR3 size: 14 residues. The V gene end was trimmed by 2 bases and the J gene end by 7 bases; junction bases not matched to a gene: 7. Per the germline V gene, CDR1 is SNHLY and CDR2 is FYNNEI.

The chain is built from TRBV2 and TRBJ1-2; 7 nucleotides line up with TRBD1. Sequenced: peripheral blood. The clonotype was recovered from a human donor in a cohort sampled during active COVID-19. CDR3 sequence (DNA): TGTGCCAGCAGTGAAACGGGACAGCTTACTGGCTACACCTTC. Its protein product is CASSETGQLTGYTF.